These T cell receptor beta chains were read from a single sample in a study of beta chain features in type 1 diabetes. This table comes from immunoSEQ multiplex PCR, and its TCRdb copy is limited to in-frame clones, with some not included. The sample lists about 280,000 clones, about 15% occurring once. Sequencing used naive CD4+ T cells from blood. The receptor source for this set is a man younger than 35 with type 1 diabetes. Both conserved end residues are part of each CDR3. The order of the fields is D gene, clone size, J gene, V gene, CDR3 DNA, CDR3 protein. The D gene is left open where the match is weak. Expanded clones are given a class, and other clones once, few, many or no size at all.

TRBD2,few,TRBJ2-2,TRBV7-6,TGTGCCAGCAGCTTAGGACCGGGAGGGTTGGGCACCGGGGAGCTGTTTTTT,CASSLGPGGLGTGELFF
TRBD1,NA,TRBJ1-1,TRBV30,TGTGCCTGGAGTAGAAATACAGGGGGCCCTGAAGCTTTCTTT,CAWSRNTGGPEAFF
TRBD1,NA,TRBJ1-6,TRBV5-1,TGCGCCAGCAGTTATTCAAACAGGGGAAGCTCCTATAATTCACCCCTCCACTTT,CASSYSNRGSSYNSPLHF
NA,NA,TRBJ1-2,TRBV20-1,TGCAGTGATCTGTCTAACTATGGCTACACCTTC,CSDLSNYGYTF
TRBD1,NA,TRBJ2-3,TRBV5-1,TGCGCCAGCAGCTATGGACAGGGGGTATCCACAGATACGCAGTATTTT,CASSYGQGVSTDTQYF
NA,NA,TRBJ2-7,TRBV11-2,TGTGCCAGCAGCCTAGGAGGGAACAGGGGCAGCTCCTACGAGCAGTACTTC,CASSLGGNRGSSYEQYF
NA,few,TRBJ2-4,TRBV7-9,TGTGCCAGCAGCTTAGAATTCAGGCCCAAAAACATTCAGTACTTC,CASSLEFRPKNIQYF
NA,NA,TRBJ1-6,TRBV5-3,TGTGCCAGAAGCTTGGTGGAAGGCAGGGCTAATTCACCCCTCCACTTT,CARSLVEGRANSPLHF
TRBD2,NA,TRBJ2-1,TRBV28,TGTGCCAGCAGCGGGGAGGGCGAGCAGTTCTTC,CASSGEGEQFF
NA,few,TRBJ2-6,TRBV14,TGTGCCAGCAGCCAAAGGGGGTCTGGGGCCAACGTCCTGACTTTC,CASSQRGSGANVLTF
NA,NA,TRBJ2-1,TRBV30,TGTGCCTGGAGTATCGGGAGTGGGTCAGACAATGAGCAGTTCTTC,CAWSIGSGSDNEQFF
NA,NA,TRBJ2-7,TRBV5-1,TGCGCCAGCAGCTTCATGGGGCTGAACGAGCAGTACTTC,CASSFMGLNEQYF
NA,few,TRBJ2-1,TRBV6-6,TGTGCCAGCGTAAGGGGGAGACACAATGAGCAGTTCTTC,CASVRGRHNEQFF
TRBD1,few,TRBJ1-5,TRBV27,TGTGCCAGCAGTTTATCGTTTAGGGGGCCGCATCAGCCCCAGCATTTT,CASSLSFRGPHQPQHF
NA,few,TRBJ2-1,TRBV5-1,TGCGCCAGCAGCTCCGCGGGGCCCAGCTCCTACAATGAGCAGTTCTTC,CASSSAGPSSYNEQFF
NA,few,TRBJ1-2,TRBV2,TGTGCCAGCAGTGCAGAGGCAGGGAATGGCTACACCTTC,CASSAEAGNGYTF
TRBD1,NA,TRBJ2-3,TRBV29-1,TGCAGCGTTGGATTTCCAGGGACAGGCACAGATACGCAGTATTTT,CSVGFPGTGTDTQYF
NA,NA,TRBJ2-7,TRBV4-3,TGCGCCAGCAGCCAAGTTATCGGCCAGGGCCCTTACCAGCAGTACTTC,CASSQVIGQGPYQQYF
NA,NA,TRBJ1-2,TRBV29-1,TGCAGCGTTGACCTCCACAGGGTGGAGATAGTCCGTCAAAACTATGGCTACACCTTC,CSVDLHRVEIVRQNYGYTF
NA,NA,TRBJ2-7,TRBV30,TGTGCCTGGAGTACACTTCAGGGTAGCTACGAGCAGTACTTC,CAWSTLQGSYEQYF
NA,NA,TRBJ2-3,TRBV5-1,TGCGCCAGCAGCTTGGGTACTTCGGATACGCAGTATTTT,CASSLGTSDTQYF
TRBD1,few,TRBJ1-1,TRBV27,TGTGCCAGCAGTTCCCTAGGACAGGGAGGAGCTGAAGCTTTCTTT,CASSSLGQGGAEAFF
TRBD2,NA,TRBJ2-2,TRBV10-3,TGTGCCATCGGCCATATAGCGGGGAAGAACACCGGGGAGCTGTTTTTT,CAIGHIAGKNTGELFF
NA,few,TRBJ2-5,TRBV9,TGTGCCAGCAGCGAATATCGACAGGAACAAGAGACCCAGTACTTC,CASSEYRQEQETQYF
TRBD1,few,TRBJ2-3,TRBV30,TGTGCCTGGATTGCTAAGGGGGCGAATACGCAGTATTTT,CAWIAKGANTQYF
NA,few,TRBJ2-1,TRBV5-1,TGCGCCAACCTAAACAGGGCCCACAATGAGCAGTTCTTC,CANLNRAHNEQFF
NA,NA,TRBJ1-5,TRBV2,TGTGCCAGCAGGGGGCCGAATCAGCCCCAGCATTTT,CASRGPNQPQHF
TRBD1,NA,TRBJ1-3,TRBV30,TGTGCCTGGAGTGTACAGGGGAACACCATATATTTT,CAWSVQGNTIYF
NA,NA,TRBJ2-7,TRBV14,TGTGCCAGCAGCCTGGACACCCCCCGGCCCTACGAGCAGTACTTC,CASSLDTPRPYEQYF
NA,NA,TRBJ2-2,TRBV9,TGTGCCAGCAGCGTAAAAGGGGCGGGAACCGGGGAGCTGTTTTTT,CASSVKGAGTGELFF
NA,few,TRBJ2-1,TRBV9,TGTGCCAGCAGCGTAGGATCCCCAGGGCGTGAGCAGTTCTTC,CASSVGSPGREQFF
NA,NA,TRBJ1-2,TRBV6-5,TGTGCCAGCGGGAACGGACAGTCATATGGCTACACCTTC,CASGNGQSYGYTF
NA,NA,TRBJ1-1,TRBV19,TGTGCCAGTAGCCTAGGACACCGTCGGACTGAAGCTTTCTTT,CASSLGHRRTEAFF
TRBD1,few,TRBJ2-5,TRBV30,TGTGCCTGGAGGAGCCCGGGACAGGGGTGGCAGACCCAGTACTTC,CAWRSPGQGWQTQYF
TRBD1,NA,TRBJ2-7,TRBV15,TGTGCCACCAGCGGAGGCAGGGGGCGTTCTTACGAGCAGTACTTC,CATSGGRGRSYEQYF
NA,NA,TRBJ2-3,TRBV5-1,TGCGCCAGCACCCGGAGGTGGAGCCACACAGATACGCAGTATTTT,CASTRRWSHTDTQYF
NA,few,TRBJ1-2,TRBV5-1,TGCGCCAGCAGCGGCGGGGGCAGGGTCAATGGCTACACCTTC,CASSGGGRVNGYTF
NA,few,TRBJ2-1,TRBV30,TGTGCCTGGAGCGCCAGAGGAGCCTCCTACAATGAGCAGTTCTTC,CAWSARGASYNEQFF
NA,few,TRBJ1-1,TRBV29-1,TGCAGCGTTACCCTCTTGACAGTTACTGAAGCTTTCTTT,CSVTLLTVTEAFF
TRBD2,NA,TRBJ2-3,TRBV4-3,TGCGCCAGCAGCCAAGATCGGGGACTAGCGGGGGGGCCTGGCTTTAGCACAGATACGCAGTATTTT,CASSQDRGLAGGPGFSTDTQYF
TRBD2,few,TRBJ2-2,TRBV27,TGTGCCAGCGGGAGGGGCGATTTTAGCACCGGGGAGCTGTTTTTT,CASGRGDFSTGELFF
NA,few,TRBJ2-7,TRBV5-1,TGCGCCAGCAGCTTGGGGCGGGACCCTCGCGAGCAGTACTTC,CASSLGRDPREQYF
TRBD2,few,TRBJ2-5,TRBV30,TGTGCCTGGAGGGATAGCGGGAGAAGTGTGGAGACCCAGTACTTC,CAWRDSGRSVETQYF
TRBD1,NA,TRBJ2-7,TRBV18,TGTGCCAGCTCACCGCAGGGGACAGGCGAGCAGTACTTC,CASSPQGTGEQYF
NA,few,TRBJ2-1,TRBV5-6,TGTGCCAGCAGCTTGTTCGGGGTGGTCGGTGAGCAGTTCTTC,CASSLFGVVGEQFF
NA,few,TRBJ1-2,TRBV28,TGTGCCAGCAGTTTCCAGGGGTTGGGCTATGGCTACACCTTC,CASSFQGLGYGYTF
NA,few,TRBJ1-5,TRBV19,TGTGCCAGTAAGGGTCGACAGACTCAGCCCCAGCATTTT,CASKGRQTQPQHF
NA,NA,TRBJ2-3,TRBV9,TGTGCCAGCAGCAAAACGGGGAGCCCAGATACGCAGTATTTT,CASSKTGSPDTQYF
NA,NA,TRBJ2-3,TRBV5-1,TGCGCCAGCAGCTCGTACCTGCGTAGCACAGATACGCAGTATTTT,CASSSYLRSTDTQYF
NA,NA,TRBJ2-4,TRBV10-2,TGCGCCAGCAGTGGTACGGGAGCCAAAAACATTCAGTACTTC,CASSGTGAKNIQYF
TRBD2,NA,TRBJ2-3,TRBV5-1,TGCGCCAGCAGCCCGGGGACTAGCGGGAGCGCAGATACGCAGTATTTT,CASSPGTSGSADTQYF
NA,NA,TRBJ1-5,TRBV10-3,TGTGCCATCCGCAGGGAGGCCAATCAGCCCCAGCATTTT,CAIRREANQPQHF
NA,NA,TRBJ2-7,TRBV10-3,TGTGCCATCAGTGAGTACAGAGAGCAGTACTTC,CAISEYREQYF
NA,few,TRBJ2-5,TRBV25-1,TGTGCCAGCGCCCGAAGCCCTCAAGAGACCCAGTACTTC,CASARSPQETQYF
NA,few,TRBJ1-5,TRBV27,TGTGCCAGCAGCCTCGCCCCGCCGGGACACGGAGGACAGCCCCAGCATTTT,CASSLAPPGHGGQPQHF
NA,NA,TRBJ2-3,TRBV5-1,TGCGCCAGCAGTTTACAGGGAAACACAGATACGCAGTATTTT,CASSLQGNTDTQYF
NA,NA,TRBJ2-6,TRBV5-1,TGCGCCAGCAGCCCGGGACACGCCTCTGGGGCCAACGTCCTGACTTTC,CASSPGHASGANVLTF
TRBD2,NA,TRBJ2-3,TRBV7-9,TGTGCCAGCAGCTCGCTAGCGGGGGGCACAGATACGCAGTATTTT,CASSSLAGGTDTQYF
NA,NA,TRBJ2-6,TRBV7-2,TGTGCCAGCAGCTTAGAGGGGTTGGGGGCCAACGTCCTGACTTTC,CASSLEGLGANVLTF
NA,NA,TRBJ1-5,TRBV12-5,TGTGCTAGTGGTTTGGGAGGGTATTGGAGCAATCAGCCCCAGCATTTT,CASGLGGYWSNQPQHF